This is a list of T cell receptor beta chains from one sample in a study of blood T cell repertoires in COVID-19. The protocol was immunoSEQ multiplex PCR, while the TCRdb copy is restricted to in-frame clones and leaves out a portion. The sample includes fewer than 350,000 clones, about 82% of them seen just once. Sequencing used peripheral blood. These receptors were obtained from a woman aged 45-59 years with active or convalescent COVID-19. Both conserved end residues are part of each CDR3. The order of the fields is clone size, J gene, D gene, V gene, CDR3 DNA, CDR3 protein. D genes are given only for firm matches. A clone size is listed for some rows: how often the clone was seen (once, few, many), or a class if it is expanded.

>NA|TRBJ1-1|NA|TRBV4-1
TGCGCCAGCAGCCAAGGACGTCAACCGGACTCTGAAGCTTTCTTT
CASSQGRQPDSEAFF
>NA|TRBJ1-4|NA|TRBV3-1/TRBV3-2
TGTGCCAGCAGCGCCCCCTCGGGTAATGAAAAACTGTTTTTT
CASSAPSGNEKLFF
>NA|TRBJ1-1|TRBD1|TRBV10-3
TGTGCCAGCGGGGGACAGGGGGCCACTGAAGCTTTCTTT
CASGGQGATEAFF
>NA|TRBJ1-2|NA|TRBV28
TGTGCCAGCAGACCCGGGACGGGGGGGTACTATGGCTACACCTTC
CASRPGTGGYYGYTF
>NA|TRBJ2-1|NA|TRBV7-2
TGTGCCAGCAGCTTAGGTCTCGGCGGGTCCTACAATGAGCAGTTCTTC
CASSLGLGGSYNEQFF
>many|TRBJ1-1|NA|TRBV9
TGTGCCAGCAGCTCATACCCGGGAACTGAAGCTTTCTTT
CASSSYPGTEAFF
>NA|TRBJ1-6|NA|TRBV30
TGTGCCTGGAGTGTGGACAGCTACTCCTATAATTCACCCCTCCACTTT
CAWSVDSYSYNSPLHF
>NA|TRBJ2-3|TRBD2|TRBV3-1/TRBV3-2
TGTGCCAGCAGCCTTCTCCGGACTAGCTCTCCAGATACGCAGTATTTT
CASSLLRTSSPDTQYF
>few|TRBJ1-1|TRBD1|TRBV28
TGTGCCAGCAGGGCGACAGGGGTAAATGAAGCTTTCTTT
CASRATGVNEAFF
>NA|TRBJ1-1|TRBD1|TRBV29-1
TGCAGCGCGGTGGGGGACAGGGGGAACACTGAAGCTTTCTTT
CSAVGDRGNTEAFF
>NA|TRBJ1-1|TRBD1|TRBV28
TGTGCCAGCAGACAGGGGGGAAACACTGAAGCTTTCTTT
CASRQGGNTEAFF
>few|TRBJ2-1|NA|TRBV15
TGTGCCACCAGCAGAGAGCGGGGTTCGGGTGAGCAGTTCTTC
CATSRERGSGEQFF
>NA|TRBJ2-1|TRBD2|TRBV3-1/TRBV3-2
TGTGCCAGCAGCCAAGAGCTAGCGGGATACAATGAGCAGTTCTTC
CASSQELAGYNEQFF
>few|TRBJ2-2|TRBD1|TRBV30
TGTGCCCGGGACAGGGGCGCCGGGGAGCTGTTTTTT
CARDRGAGELFF
>once|TRBJ2-7|NA|TRBV5-1
TGCGCCAGCAGCTCCCCGGGAGAGTCTCTCGAGCAGTACTTC
CASSSPGESLEQYF
>NA|TRBJ2-2|TRBD2|TRBV11-3
TGTGCCAGCAGCCTCAATAGCGGGAGTATCACCGGGGAGCTGTTTTTT
CASSLNSGSITGELFF
>once|TRBJ1-1|NA|TRBV14
TGTGCCAGCACCCCTCGAGACAGAATGAACACTGAAGCTTTCTTT
CASTPRDRMNTEAFF
>NA|TRBJ1-1|NA|TRBV28
TGTGCCAGCAGTTTCAGGCGGGGGACTGAAGCTTTCTTT
CASSFRRGTEAFF
>NA|TRBJ2-2|NA|TRBV28
TGTGCCAGCAGTTCTATTTTAGGGACACTCACCGGGGAGCTGTTTTTT
CASSSILGTLTGELFF
>NA|TRBJ1-6|TRBD1|TRBV5-1
TGCGCCAGCAGCCCAAGGACAGGGGGGAATTCACCCCTCCACTTT
CASSPRTGGNSPLHF